Shown below are 17 T cell receptor beta chains from a single sample sequenced in a study of T cells in lung cancer brain metastases. Data came from immunoSEQ multiplex PCR; TCRdb stores just in-frame clones and leaves some out. The sample comprises about 3,500 clones, about 90% of which are singletons, and 5.2% rests with the top ten. Specimen: tumor tissue from the primary lung tumor. The receptors derive from a woman in her 50s with non-small cell lung cancer.

This chain uses TRBV7-9 with TRBJ2-7, with 8 bases identical to TRBD1. Trimming at V came to 1 base and at J to 3 bases, leaving 5 bases not matched to a gene. The CDR3 sequence is 15 residues long. CDR1 and CDR2 from the germline V gene are SEHNR and FQNEAQ (reference sequence). As DNA, the CDR3 is TGTGCCAGCAGCTTAGTCTCAGGGGGCCACTACGAGCAGTACTTC. It is translated as CASSLVSGGHYEQYF.

Concerning this clone: This sample also contains other DNA sequences that code for the same CDR3. This chain connects TRBV6-5 to TRBJ2-7, with D tentatively TRBD2 (6 bases). Trimming left V 3 bases short and J 3 bases short, with 12 bases between. This CDR3 comprises 14 residues. Germline V gene data show CDR1 as MNHEY and CDR2 as SVGAGI. The CDR3 sequence: CASSYDGGNYEQYF. In nucleotides, the CDR3 is TGTGCCAGCAGTTATGATGGGGGGAACTACGAGCAGTACTTC.

Concerning this clone: One end of the junction varies from germline; a read error may be responsible. The J gene is TRBJ1-3, the V gene TRBV7-2; the D gene is possibly TRBD1 (6 bases). This CDR3 is 14 amino acids long. CDR1 and CDR2 from the germline V gene are SGHTA and FQGNSA. The CDR3 protein is CASSPGGSGNTIYF. The CDR3 DNA follows: TGTGCCAGCAGCCCTGGGGGCTCTGGAAACACTATATATTTT.

This rearrangement joins TRBV4-3 to TRBJ2-1; D might be TRBD1 (5 bases). The CDR3 loop spans 18 amino acids. The V gene's germline CDR1 is LGHNA and CDR2 YSLEER. Trimming took 4 bases from V and 2 from J, leaving 21 bases between them. Here the CDR3 reads CASSPALDSGAPYNEQFF. In nucleotides, the CDR3 is TGCGCCAGCAGCCCGGCGCTCGATTCTGGGGCCCCCTACAATGAGCAGTTCTTC.

The chain combines TRBV2 with TRBJ1-5; no clear D. The V gene's germline CDR1 is SNHLY and CDR2 FYNNEI. With 3 bases removed from V and 0 bases from J, the gap between germline ends came to 15 bases. The CDR3 contains 17 residues. CDR3 protein: CASSDFDISYSNQPQHF. The CDR3 coding sequence is TGTGCCAGCAGTGACTTTGACATCTCGTATAGCAATCAGCCCCAGCATTTT.

The V call is TRBV7-8, the J call TRBJ2-7; a weak D match, TRBD2 (6 bases). V lost 0 bases to trimming and J lost 5 bases, with 11 bases between them. CDR1 and CDR2 (germline): SGHVS, FQNEAQ. CDR3 size: 14 residues. DNA for the CDR3: TGTGCCAGCAGCTTAGCTGCGGCGGGGAACGAGCAGTACTTC. Encoded protein: CASSLAAAGNEQYF.

The chain couples TRBV9 to TRBJ2-3; D possibly uses TRBD1 or TRBD2 (6 bases each). Germline V gene data show CDR1 as SGDLS and CDR2 as YYNGEE. The CDR3 is 16 residues long. V was clipped by 2 bases and J by 1 base, with 14 bases between them. The CDR3 region has the DNA TGTGCCAGCAGCGTGGTATCGGGGGCCCGCACAGATACGCAGTATTTT. Encoded protein: CASSVVSGARTDTQYF.

About this clone: The sample has other DNA sequences that encode this CDR3 too. This chain connects TRBV4-1 to TRBJ1-4; D uncertain. Per the germline V gene, CDR1 is MGHRA and CDR2 is YSYEKL. The CDR3 consists of 12 residues. The V end lost 3 bases, the J end lost 4 bases, and 3 bases lay between the germline ends. The chain's CDR3 is CASSHHNEKLFF. The CDR3 region has the DNA TGCGCCAGCAGCCACCATAATGAAAAACTGTTTTTT.

The rearrangement joins TRBV5-1 to TRBJ2-2, with TRBD2 matching over 15 bases. V lost 4 bases, J lost 0 bases, and 4 bases stayed unmatched. The CDR3 is 18 amino acids. Germline lookup yields CDR1 SGHRS and CDR2 YFSETQ. The CDR3 protein is CASSPGLAGGPNTGELFF. The CDR3 DNA reads TGCGCCAGCAGCCCGGGACTAGCGGGGGGCCCGAACACCGGGGAGCTGTTTTTT.

This sequence joins TRBV6-1 and TRBJ1-1; D is ambiguous. In germline, CDR1 is MNHNS, CDR2 SASEGT. V was cut by 6 bases and J by 5 bases, with 13 bases left in between. The CDR3 sequence is 13 residues long. The CDR3 bases are TGTGCCAGCAGAGCTGAGCGAAGAACTGAAGCTTTCTTT. Protein sequence: CASRAERRTEAFF.

This chain joins TRBV21-1 and TRBJ2-7; TRBD1, the table's D call, lacks a check against the DNA. TRBV21-1 is designated a pseudogene. The CDR3 has 14 residues. The CDR3 DNA reads TGTGCCAGCAGCAAACACAGGCTGGGCCACGAGCAGTACTTC. Translation: CASSKHRLGHEQYF.

CDR3 bases: TGTGCCACCAGCAGAAAGGCCGGTAATGAAAAACTGTTTTTT. It specifies CATSRKAGNEKLFF. The V and J genes are TRBV15 and TRBJ1-4, with D unclear. The CDR3 loop spans 14 amino acids. The ends were cut back, 2 bases at V and 4 bases at J, with 8 bases in the middle. Germline values: CDR1 LNHNV, CDR2 YYDKDF (reference sequence).

The chain employs TRBV5-1 and TRBJ2-7; a weak D match, TRBD1 (6 bases). Trimming cost V 4 bases and J 0 bases, with 17 bases left between them. The CDR3 is 16 residues long. CDR1 SGHRS and CDR2 YFSETQ come from the germline V gene. The CDR3 protein is CASSGRQGSSSYEQYF. The CDR3 nucleotides read TGCGCCAGCAGCGGGCGGCAGGGGTCGAGCTCCTACGAGCAGTACTTC.

The V gene is TRBV5-1, the J gene TRBJ2-7; a weak D match, TRBD1 (6 bases). From germline, CDR1 is SGHRS and CDR2 YFSETQ. The CDR3 totals 15 residues. Trimming removed 5 bases at V and 2 bases at J, with 17 bases between. The CDR3 reads CASRGLEAGAYEQYF. The CDR3 DNA is TGCGCCAGCAGGGGTTTAGAGGCAGGGGCCTACGAGCAGTACTTC.

This clone was recorded only once. For the CDR3, the DNA is TGTGCCAGTAGTATAGGGAAGGGGAGGGGATCATCCCTCCACTTT. It specifies CASSIGKGRGSSLHF. V and J are TRBV19 and TRBJ1-6; tentatively, D is TRBD1 (5 bases). Trimming took off 1 base at V and 14 bases at J, with 18 bases between the two ends. Germline CDR1 is LNHDA and CDR2 is SQIVND (reference sequence). CDR3 size: 15 residues.

The rearrangement joins TRBV5-4 to TRBJ1-4; TRBD1 matches at 8 bases. Germline CDR1 SGHNT, CDR2 YYREEE (reference sequence). Trimming took 0 bases from V and 5 from J; bases not matched to a gene: 3. This CDR3 has 15 amino acids. The DNA of the CDR3 is TGTGCCAGCAGCTTGGACCAGGGGGCAAATGAAAAACTGTTTTTT. Protein: CASSLDQGANEKLFF.

The chain links TRBV20-1 to TRBJ1-1; no clear D. Germline CDR1 and CDR2: DFQATT and SNEGSKA (reference sequence). This CDR3 region has 11 residues. The ends were cut back, 2 bases at V and 11 bases at J, with 12 bases in the middle. As DNA, the CDR3 is TGCAGTGCTAGACCTCGGAATAGGGCTTTCTTT. This codes for CSARPRNRAFF.